The 9 T cell receptor beta chains presented below share a single source sample, sequenced in a study of blood T cell repertoires in COVID-19 (TCRdb year 2020). The library came from the immunoSEQ multiplex PCR assay. TCRdb retrieved this table from immuneACCESS and kept in-frame rearrangements only. Not all clones are present; in checked studies, unresolved V genes account for under half, and no reason is known for the remainder. The sample records 84,000 or so clones, about four fifths of which are singletons. Over 35% of the sample belongs to the ten largest clones. The sample consisted of peripheral blood. The receptor source for this set is a man older than 75 with active or convalescent COVID-19.

The chain couples TRBV30 to TRBJ1-5, with TRBD1 matching over 10 bases. V trimming: 0 bases; J trimming: 6 bases; junction bases outside the gene matches: 5. Germline V gives CDR1 GTSNPN, CDR2 SVGIG (reference sequence). This CDR3 is built from 15 residues. The CDR3: CAWSVRDRGGQPQHF. CDR3 coding DNA: TGTGCCTGGAGTGTCCGGGACAGGGGTGGTCAGCCCCAGCATTTT.

This chain joins TRBV10-3 and TRBJ2-1; D uncertain. Germline V gene sequence: CDR1 ENHRY, CDR2 SYGVKD. V lost 1 base and J lost 8, with 3 bases in between. This CDR3 region has 11 residues. CDR3 coding DNA: TGTGCCATCAGTGAGTTCGATGAGCAGTTCTTC. Protein sequence: CAISEFDEQFF.

V gene TRBV3-1 (or the pseudogene TRBV3-2) combines with J gene TRBJ1-4; tentatively, D is TRBD1 (6 bases). The V end was cut by 3 bases, the J end by 4 bases, with 12 bases between. CDR1 and CDR2 (germline): LGHDT, YNNKEL (reference sequence). CDR3 length: 15 amino acids. The CDR3 spells CASSQGPGDNEKLFF. CDR3 in DNA: TGTGCCAGCAGCCAGGGGCCAGGGGATAATGAAAAACTGTTTTTT.

The chain joins TRBV7-2 to TRBJ2-5; D is possibly TRBD1 (6 bases). V lost 3 bases and J 2 bases, leaving 10 bases between the germline ends. The CDR3 is 14 amino acids. From germline, CDR1 is SGHTA and CDR2 FQGNSA. DNA of the CDR3: TGTGCCAGCAGCTTGAGGACAGTTCAAGAGACCCAGTACTTC. The encoded protein is CASSLRTVQETQYF. The full variable domain, with the rest looked up from reference TRBV7-2 and TRBJ2-5, is GAGVSQSPSNKVTEKGKDVELRCDPISGHTALYWYRQSLGQGLEFLIYFQGNSAPDKSGLPSDRFSAERTGGSVSTLTIQRTQQEDSAVYLCASSLRTVQETQYFGPGTRLLVL.

V is TRBV30 and J is TRBJ1-3, with TRBD1 matching over 7 bases. The trim removed 5 bases at V and 1 base at J, leaving 5 bases unmatched. Germline assignment: CDR1 GTSNPN and CDR2 SVGIG (reference sequence). This CDR3 comprises 14 residues. As DNA, the CDR3 is TGTGCCTGGCAGGGGGTAGGTTCTGGAAACACCATATATTTT. Encoded protein: CAWQGVGSGNTIYF.

The CDR3, as DNA: TGTGCCAGCAGCCGACTAGCGGGGGTGTACAATGAGCAGTTCTTC. Residues: CASSRLAGVYNEQFF. The rearrangement links TRBV6-5 to TRBJ2-1; 12 nucleotides align to TRBD2. The germline V gene encodes CDR1 MNHEY and CDR2 SVGAGI. Trimming at V came to 6 bases and at J to 4 bases, leaving 4 bases not matched to a gene. The CDR3 contains 15 residues.

This clone was counted only a few times. The chain carries TRBV19 and TRBJ1-2, with D perhaps TRBD1 (5 bases). Trimming cost V 8 bases and J 1 base, with 23 bases left between them. This CDR3 has 17 residues. Per germline, CDR1 LNHDA and CDR2 SQIVND (reference sequence). The CDR3 region has the DNA TGTGCCAGTCTTGGCAGGGCACCGACTTCCGATAACTATGGCTACACCTTC. It codes for CASLGRAPTSDNYGYTF. The full variable domain, completed using reference TRBV19 and TRBJ1-2, is DGGITQSPKYLFRKEGQNVTLSCEQNLNHDAMYWYRQDPGQGLRLIYYSQIVNDFQKGDIAEGYSVSREKKESFPLTVTSAQKNPTAFYLCASLGRAPTSDNYGYTFGSGTRLTVV.

This chain's CDR3 is CASSPAGADTQYF. The DNA for the CDR3 is TGTGCCAGCTCACCTGCAGGGGCAGATACGCAGTATTTT. This chain links TRBV18 with TRBJ2-3, with D possibly matching TRBD1 (6 bases). There are 13 residues in the CDR3. Per germline, CDR1 KGHSH and CDR2 LQKENI. Between the trimmed V and J ends, which lost 3 bases and 4 bases, there was a span of 8 bases.

This clone has only one observation. The gene calls are TRBV15 and TRBJ2-7, with a tentative D call TRBD1 (6 bases). The CDR3 is made up of 16 amino acids. Trimming pared 0 bases from V and 3 bases from J, leaving 15 bases between. Germline-derived CDR1 and CDR2 are LNHNV and YYDKDF (reference sequence). CDR3 DNA sequence: TGTGCCACCAGCAGAGATAGGCCGACAGGTTTCTACGAGCAGTACTTC. It codes for CATSRDRPTGFYEQYF.